These 2 T cell receptor beta chains originate from one sample sequenced in a study of vaccination and CD4 T cells after COVID-19. Treatment here: roughly ten-day PBMC culture with coronavirus spike peptide pools or control peptides (ViraFEST assay). The Oncomine TCR Beta short-read assay sequenced DNA from cultured CD4+ T cells. TCRdb re-derived calls from the PCR reads in MiXCR, one entry per CDR3 protein. Of more than 15,000 distinct CDR3 sequences listed, roughly 45% were seen once; the top ten hold roughly 3.5%. For these TCRs, the target antigens are not known. The sample comprised CD4+ T cells from blood, cultured in vitro. These receptors came from a human donor who had recovered from COVID-19.

This clonotype was found a few times. The junction shows a germline mismatch at one end, possibly a read error. This sequence joins TRBV2 and TRBJ1-3, with D possibly matching TRBD1 (6 bases). This CDR3 is built from 12 residues. CDR1 SNHLY and CDR2 FYNNEI come from the germline V gene. In DNA form, the CDR3 reads TGTGCCGGCAGGGGAGCAGGAAACACCATATATTTT. The encoded protein is CAGRGAGNTIYF.

The CDR3 nucleotides are TGTGCCAGCAGCTTAAGGGCGGTGGAGACCCAGTACTTC. Amino acid sequence: CASSLRAVETQYF. The V call is TRBV7-6, the J call TRBJ2-5; D remains unclear. V was cut by 2 bases and J by 5 bases, with 9 bases left in between. Germline V gene data show CDR1 as SGHVS and CDR2 as FNYEAQ. The CDR3 is 13 amino acids.